This TCR beta chain was captured by sequencing in a study of OX40 agonist ivuxolimab in advanced cancers. This clone occurred once. Clones were sequenced by immunoSEQ multiplex PCR, and TCRdb holds only the in-frame ones, with some missing. The sample records tens of thousands of clones, approximately 93% being singletons. Sequenced material: CD4+ or CD8+ T cells sorted from blood, taken in a trial of the OX40 agonist ivuxolimab. This TCR was recovered from an adult with an advanced solid tumor such as melanoma, head and neck, liver or kidney cancer.

The CDR3 spells CASSLGLVNTEAFF. The CDR3, as DNA: TGTGCCAGCAGCTTGGGGCTGGTGAACACTGAAGCTTTCTTT. The genes are TRBV5-5 and TRBJ1-1; the D is unclear. The germline V gene has CDR1 SGHKS and CDR2 YYEKEE (reference sequence). Trimming cost V 0 bases and J 0 bases, with 6 bases left between them. There are 14 residues in the CDR3.